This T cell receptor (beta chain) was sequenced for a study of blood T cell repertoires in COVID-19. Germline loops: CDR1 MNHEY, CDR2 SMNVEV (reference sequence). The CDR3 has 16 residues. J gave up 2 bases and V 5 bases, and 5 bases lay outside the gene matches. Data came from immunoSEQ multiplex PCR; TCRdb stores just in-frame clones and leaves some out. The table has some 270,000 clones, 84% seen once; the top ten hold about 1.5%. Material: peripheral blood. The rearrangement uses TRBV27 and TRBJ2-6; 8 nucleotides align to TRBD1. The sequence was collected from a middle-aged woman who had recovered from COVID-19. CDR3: CASSPRGLAGANVLTF. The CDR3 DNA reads TGTGCCAGCAGTCCCAGGGGGCTGGCTGGGGCCAACGTCCTGACTTTC.